This T cell receptor beta chain comes out of a study of cytomegalovirus exposure and HLA in healthy donors. General study points: It was 164 TCR beta chains that were listed as cytomegalovirus-associated.

Here immunoSEQ multiplex PCR was the method, and the copy in TCRdb shows in-frame clones only, minus some. The sample lists 100,000 to 150,000 clones; 89% were seen once. Note on this clone: What it binds is not known.

What was sequenced was PBMCs. The clonotype originates from a woman aged 18-29 years in good health and CMV-seronegative.

DNA for the CDR3: TGTGCCAGCAGAGGGGATTCACCCCTCCACTTT. This gives the protein CASRGDSPLHF. The chain links TRBV6-5 to TRBJ1-6; D perhaps matches TRBD1 (5 bases). Per germline, CDR1 MNHEY and CDR2 SVGAGI. V lost 6 bases and J 8 bases, leaving 5 bases between the germline ends. The CDR3 contains 11 residues.